This TCR beta chain is drawn from a study of Ad26.COV2.S vaccination and SARS-CoV-2 variants. Described treatment: approximately 18 received Ad26.COV2.S at low or high dose, single or two shots; five or six received placebo; per-sample allocation not given. Samples analyzed were those drawn on day 63 after the first vaccine or placebo injection. CDR3 length: 14 residues. Germline CDR1 reads SGDLS; CDR2 reads YYNGEE. Using immunoSEQ multiplex PCR, the repertoire was profiled, and TCRdb retains in-frame clones only, with some absent. The sample includes hundreds of thousands of clones, roughly nine tenths seen only once; the top ten take over 2.5%. About this clone: The junction differs from germline at one of its ends, possibly a read error.

Sequencing was performed on peripheral blood, taken in a trial of Ad26.COV2.S vaccine versus placebo. This receptor was obtained from a person between 18 and 65 years old who received the Ad26.COV2.S COVID-19 vaccine or a placebo. The rearrangement uses TRBV9 and TRBJ2-4, with 10 positions matching TRBD1. The CDR3 DNA reads as TGTGCCAGCAGCAAAATGGGACAGGGGTCCTCTTTTAGCTTC. Amino acids: CASSKMGQGSSFSF.